The entry below gives a single T cell receptor beta chain sequence along with its context. Its target is unknown. The data derive from a study of T cell repertoires in cytomegalovirus infection. About the research overall: From public TCR beta signatures came an indication of both CMV infection and matching HLA type. General study points: The study identified carriers of CMV plus the relevant HLA from cumulative public TCR beta family frequency. Within the response measured ex vivo, HLA-C-restricted CMV-specific TCR beta clonotypes were dominant.

TCRdb passed the reads through MiXCR, listing each CDR3 protein once. The data show about 140,000 distinct CDR3 sequences, more than 30% seen once. The germline gives CDR1 SGHAT, CDR2 FQNNGV. The V end lost 8 bases, the J end lost 5 bases, and 21 bases lay between the germline ends. The CDR3 covers 16 residues. The sequence was obtained from a human donor in good health (CMV status not recorded). Some clones in this sample may be carry-over from other donors' samples. The J gene is TRBJ2-2, the V gene TRBV11-2, with a possible D match to TRBD1 (7 bases). The sequencing used CD8+ T cells from cultured PBMCs, collected from culture after CMV antigen stimulation. Written as DNA, the CDR3 is TGTGCCAGCCGCCCCCCGACAGGGAGGAAGACCGGGGAGCTGTTTTTT. As protein: CASRPPTGRKTGELFF.